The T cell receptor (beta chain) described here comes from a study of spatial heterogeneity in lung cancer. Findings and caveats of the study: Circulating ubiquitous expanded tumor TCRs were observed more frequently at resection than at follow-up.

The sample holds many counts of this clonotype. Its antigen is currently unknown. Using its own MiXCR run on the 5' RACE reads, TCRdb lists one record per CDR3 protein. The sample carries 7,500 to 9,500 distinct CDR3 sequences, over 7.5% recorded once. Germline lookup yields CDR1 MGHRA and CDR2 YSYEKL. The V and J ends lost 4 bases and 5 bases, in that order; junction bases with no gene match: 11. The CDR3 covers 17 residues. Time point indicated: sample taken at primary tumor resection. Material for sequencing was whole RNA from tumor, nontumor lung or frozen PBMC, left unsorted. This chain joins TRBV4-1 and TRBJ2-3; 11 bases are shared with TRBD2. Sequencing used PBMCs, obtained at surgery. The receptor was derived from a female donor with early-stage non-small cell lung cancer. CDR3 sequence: CASSPQVAGGLKDTQYF. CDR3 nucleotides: TGCGCCAGCAGCCCCCAAGTAGCGGGGGGGCTTAAAGATACGCAGTATTTT.